This T cell receptor (beta chain) originates from a study of OX40 agonist ivuxolimab in advanced cancers. Study at large: Six ivuxolimab dose levels, 0.01 to 10 mg/kg, were given intravenously every 2 weeks. Of mixed ages from roughly 23 to 80 and averaging around 60 years, the group was more than 65% male. Enrollees could have had prior anti-PD-1, anti-PD-L1 or anti-CTLA-4 therapy, which approximately 40% had received.

At baseline, cycle 4 day 1, and cycle 7 day 1, blood was sampled. Some clones are missing from TCRdb's copy, which holds only in-frame ones; the method was immunoSEQ multiplex PCR. The sample shows 25,000 to 30,000 clones, 84% of them seen only once. CDR3 length: 16 amino acids. Germline CDR1 and CDR2: PRHDT and FYEKMQ (reference sequence). Trimming removed 5 bases from V and 4 bases from J; junction bases left unmatched: 10. This receptor was obtained from an adult with an advanced solid tumor such as melanoma, head and neck, liver or kidney cancer. This chain links TRBV13 with TRBJ2-1; 8 positions agree with TRBD2. Sequenced material: CD4+ or CD8+ T cells sorted from blood, taken in a trial of the OX40 agonist ivuxolimab. CDR3 sequence: CASSPRLAGTYNEQFF. CDR3 nucleotides: TGTGCCAGCAGCCCTCGCTTAGCGGGGACGTACAATGAGCAGTTCTTC.